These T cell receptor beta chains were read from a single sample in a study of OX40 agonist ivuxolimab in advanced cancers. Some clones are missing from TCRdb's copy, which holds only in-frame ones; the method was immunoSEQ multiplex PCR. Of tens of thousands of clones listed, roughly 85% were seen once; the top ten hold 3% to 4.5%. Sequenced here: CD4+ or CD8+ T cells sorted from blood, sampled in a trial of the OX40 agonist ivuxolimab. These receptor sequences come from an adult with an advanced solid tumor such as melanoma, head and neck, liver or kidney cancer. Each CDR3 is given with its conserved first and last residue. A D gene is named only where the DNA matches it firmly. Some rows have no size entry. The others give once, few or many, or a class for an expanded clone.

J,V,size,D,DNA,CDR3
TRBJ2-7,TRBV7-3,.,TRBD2,TGTGCCAGCAGCCCCGGACTAGCGGGAGTTTACGAGCAGTACTTC,CASSPGLAGVYEQYF
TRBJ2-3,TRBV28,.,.,TGTGCCAGCAGCGTAATAGATACGCAGTATTTT,CASSVIDTQYF
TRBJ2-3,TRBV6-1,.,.,TGTGCCAGCAGTGAATTGGGGCTACCCACAGATACGCAGTATTTT,CASSELGLPTDTQYF
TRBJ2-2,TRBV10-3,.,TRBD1,TGTGCCGTGACAGGGAACCCGACCTACACCGGGGAGCTGTTTTTT,CAVTGNPTYTGELFF
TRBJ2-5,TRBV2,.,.,TGTGCCAGCATTGGCGGGGAGCAAGAGACCCAGTACTTC,CASIGGEQETQYF
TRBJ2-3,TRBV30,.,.,TGTGCCTGGAGTGTAGGGGCTGGGACAGATACGCAGTATTTT,CAWSVGAGTDTQYF
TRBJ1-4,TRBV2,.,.,TGTGCCAGCATTACCACACAGGGAACTAATGAAAAACTGTTTTTT,CASITTQGTNEKLFF
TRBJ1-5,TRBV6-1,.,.,TGTGCCAGCAAGTCCGGGTCGCGGCAGCCCCAGCATTTT,CASKSGSRQPQHF
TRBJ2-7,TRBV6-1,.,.,TGTGCCAGCAGTGTTGGGACCTACGAGCAGTACTTC,CASSVGTYEQYF
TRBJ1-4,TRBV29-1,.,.,TGCAGCGCTCAGGGGAGGGGTAATGAAAAACTGTTTTTT,CSAQGRGNEKLFF
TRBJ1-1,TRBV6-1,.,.,TGTGCCAGCAGTTCTCGGGTGAACACTGAAGCTTTCTTT,CASSSRVNTEAFF
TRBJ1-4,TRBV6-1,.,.,TGTGCCAGCAGTGAAAGAGCCCACTGGGTTTTT,CASSERAHWVF
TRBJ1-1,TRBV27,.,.,TGTGCCAGCAGTGGCTGGGACAAGATAAGCACTGAAGCTTTCTTT,CASSGWDKISTEAFF
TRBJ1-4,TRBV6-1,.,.,TGTGCCAGCAGCGAGAATAATGAAAAACTGTTTTTT,CASSENNEKLFF
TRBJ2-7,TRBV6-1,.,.,TGTGCCAGCGCAGGGACTCTTCTTTCCTACGAGCAGTACTTC,CASAGTLLSYEQYF
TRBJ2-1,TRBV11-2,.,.,TGTGCCAGCAGCTTAAATCTCTCCAATGAGCAGTTCTTC,CASSLNLSNEQFF
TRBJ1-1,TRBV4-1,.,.,TGCGCCAGCAGTCTCTCAGGTGGGGGGGGCACTGAAGCTTTCTTT,CASSLSGGGGTEAFF
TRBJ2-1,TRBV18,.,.,TGTGCCAGCTCACCATCCATGGACAATGAGCAGTTCTTC,CASSPSMDNEQFF
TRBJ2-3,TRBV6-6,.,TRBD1,TGTGCCAGCAGTTCGGGACAGGGCGCAGATACGCAGTATTTT,CASSSGQGADTQYF
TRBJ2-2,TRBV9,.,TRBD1,TGTGCCAGCAGCGCGTCCCGGGACAGGGGATCAAGGACCGGGGAGCTGTTTTTT,CASSASRDRGSRTGELFF
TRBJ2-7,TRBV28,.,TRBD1,TGTGCCAGCAGGGGGACAGGGGTTGTCAACGAGCAGTACTTC,CASRGTGVVNEQYF
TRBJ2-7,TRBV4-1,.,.,TGCGCCAGCAGCCAAGTGGTGGGGCCTGGCTACGAGCAGTACTTC,CASSQVVGPGYEQYF
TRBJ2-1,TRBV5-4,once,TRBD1,TGTGCCAGCAGCACAGGGGGATCGTACTACAATGAGCAGTTCTTC,CASSTGGSYYNEQFF
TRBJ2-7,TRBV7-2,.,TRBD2,TGTGCCAGCACCCCCCCGTCCGGACTAGCGGGCGGTACCTACGAGCAGTACTTC,CASTPPSGLAGGTYEQYF
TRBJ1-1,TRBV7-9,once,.,TGTGCCAGCAGCCCCCTTTACAGTGAAGCTTTCTTT,CASSPLYSEAFF
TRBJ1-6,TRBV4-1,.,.,TGCGCCAGCAGCCAAACCCCCGCAGTTAGGGAAAATTCACCCCTCCACTTT,CASSQTPAVRENSPLHF
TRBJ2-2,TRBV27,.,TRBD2,TGTGCCAGCAGTTTCCTGGGGACTAGTTGGCGGAACACCGGGGAGCTGTTTTTT,CASSFLGTSWRNTGELFF
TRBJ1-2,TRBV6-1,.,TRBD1,TGTGCCAGCAGTCAAAGCAGGGGGAACTATGGCTACACCTTC,CASSQSRGNYGYTF
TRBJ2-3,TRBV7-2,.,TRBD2,TGTGCCAGCAGCGACGGACTAGCGGGATCCGCAGATACGCAGTATTTT,CASSDGLAGSADTQYF
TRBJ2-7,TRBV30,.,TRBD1,TGTGCCTGGGGGACAGGGGCCTACGAGCAGTACTTC,CAWGTGAYEQYF
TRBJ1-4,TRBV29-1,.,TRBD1,TGCAGCGCGAGACAGGGTCAGACTAATGAAAAACTGTTTTTT,CSARQGQTNEKLFF
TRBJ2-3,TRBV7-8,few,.,TGTGCCAGCAGCTTCACGGAAACAACAGATACGCAGTATTTT,CASSFTETTDTQYF
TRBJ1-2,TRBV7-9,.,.,TGTGCCAGCAGCTTAGGCAGGTCGAGCCGAGGTTATGGCTACACCTTC,CASSLGRSSRGYGYTF
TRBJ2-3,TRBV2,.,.,TGTGCCAGCAGGCCCGAGCGTGTCGGCACAGATACGCAGTATTTT,CASRPERVGTDTQYF
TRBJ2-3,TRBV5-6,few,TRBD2,TGTGCCAGCAGCAGGGGACTAAGCACAGATACGCAGTATTTT,CASSRGLSTDTQYF
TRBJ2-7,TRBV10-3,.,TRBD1,TGTGCCATCAGGTCGGGACAGCCTGGTGGGCAGTACTTC,CAIRSGQPGGQYF
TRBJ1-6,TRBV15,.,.,TGTGCCACCAGCAGAGCTAATTCACCCCTCCACTTT,CATSRANSPLHF
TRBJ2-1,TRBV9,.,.,TGTGCCAGCAGCGGGCAATATGAGCAGTTCTTC,CASSGQYEQFF
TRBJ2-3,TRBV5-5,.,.,TGTGCCAGCAGCTCCGGGACCGAAACGCAGTATTTT,CASSSGTETQYF
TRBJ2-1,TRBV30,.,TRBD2,TGTGCCTGGAGTGTACTGGGACTAGCGGTCCTCAATGAGCAGTTCTTC,CAWSVLGLAVLNEQFF
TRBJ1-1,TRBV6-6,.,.,TGTTCGACCTCCGGTCTTTGGGCTGAAGCTTTCTTT,CSTSGLWAEAFF
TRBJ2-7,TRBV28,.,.,TGTGCCAGCCGGCCCCAGGGAACGAACGAGCAGTACTTC,CASRPQGTNEQYF
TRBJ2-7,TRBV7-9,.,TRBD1,TGTGCCAGCAGCTCTCTCACATACGACCGGGACAGTACCGCCTACGAGCAGTACTTC,CASSSLTYDRDSTAYEQYF
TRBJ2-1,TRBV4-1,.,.,TGCGCCAGCAGCCCCCCCGGACGTACACATGAGCAGTTCTTC,CASSPPGRTHEQFF
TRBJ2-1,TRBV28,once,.,TGTGCCAGCAGTCCCTACCGGGGGGCGGGGTACAATGAGCAGTTCTTC,CASSPYRGAGYNEQFF
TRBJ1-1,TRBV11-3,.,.,TGTGCCAGCAGCCCCCCCGGGGCAAACTACGCTTTCTTT,CASSPPGANYAFF
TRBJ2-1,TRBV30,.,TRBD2,TGTGCCTGGAAACGCCTAGCGGGAGGTAACAATGAGCAGTTCTTC,CAWKRLAGGNNEQFF
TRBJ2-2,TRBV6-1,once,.,TGTGCCAGCAGTGAGCAGGGTACCGGGGAGCTGTTTTTT,CASSEQGTGELFF
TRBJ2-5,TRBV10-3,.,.,TGTGCCATCAGTGAGTCGCAGCGCCAAGAGACCCAGTACTTC,CAISESQRQETQYF
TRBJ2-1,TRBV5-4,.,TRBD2,TGTGCCAGCAGTACGGGACTAGAATACAATGAGCAGTTCTTC,CASSTGLEYNEQFF
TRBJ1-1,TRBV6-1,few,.,TGTGCCAGCGAGGCGGGAGGCACTGAAGCTTTCTTT,CASEAGGTEAFF
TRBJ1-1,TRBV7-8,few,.,TGTGCCAGCAGCCTGAACACTGAAGCTTTCTTT,CASSLNTEAFF
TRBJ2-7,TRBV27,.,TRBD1,TGTGCCAGCAGTCCGTTCCCGGGACAGCTGACCTACGAGCAGTACTTC,CASSPFPGQLTYEQYF
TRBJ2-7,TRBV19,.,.,TGTGCCAGTAGTATAGCAAAGGGAAGGGAGCAGTACTTC,CASSIAKGREQYF
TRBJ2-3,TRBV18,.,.,TGTGCCAGCTCACCTAACGGAGGGGGCACAGATACGCAGTATTTT,CASSPNGGGTDTQYF